This T cell receptor (beta chain) was recovered during a study of beta chain features in type 1 diabetes listed by TCRdb under 2018. Notes on the research overall: Patients and healthy donors did not differ in mean age, gender distribution, total cell number or subset yield. The study compared TCRB repertoires of sorted circulating CD4+ T cell subsets between recently diagnosed type 1 diabetes patients and matched healthy donors. A total of around 100 million sorted cells were examined across all samples, and RNA yield correlated strongly with the number of cells per subset. Naive and central memory subsets were obtained from all 28 donors, but regulatory and stem cell-like memory subsets were isolated from only 8 patients and roughly 8 healthy donors.

All of the isolated RNA was reverse transcribed with the High Capacity cDNA Reverse Transcription Kit, so expressed TCRB transcripts were sequenced. Deep immunoSEQ sequencing was performed on naive, central memory and regulatory T cell samples, with an average of approximately 4 million total reads per sample. Sorted cells were lysed in RLT buffer, and RNA was extracted using DNase-treated RNeasy Micro or Mini kits according to cell number. To prevent cross-contamination, every cell subset was processed on its own, while patient and healthy donor samples were processed together. The immunoSEQ multiplex PCR was used to amplify TCRB sequences from cDNA, yielding 87-bp fragments that span the CDR3 region. The amplicons were sequenced using the Illumina HiSeq platform. In the paper's pipeline: Synthetic template baselines were used to correct PCR bias computationally, reads within Hamming distance 2 were collapsed together, and singletons that could not be merged were discarded. By aligning reads against IMGT, V, D and J genes, CDR3 length, and insertions or deletions at six rearrangement sites were assigned. Within each subset, clonotype counts were normalized to sorted cell number, after which true diversity and Gini coefficients were computed with the tcR R package. The overlap coefficient, calculated on TCRB nucleotide sequences, was used to measure repertoire sharing. Sourced from immuneACCESS, this table was stored by TCRdb with only in-frame sequences that have V and J called. A share of the clones is absent; for the studies checked, an unresolved V gene accounts for under half, and the remainder has no known explanation. V, J and clone size were drawn from that table, and D and trimming were deduced from the DNA. The sample table shows roughly 28,000 clones, and roughly three fifths are seen once. Approximately 1.6% of the sample comes from the top ten.

About this clone itself: Its recognized antigen is unknown. The input lacks base qualities; no much larger clone sits a single base away.

General study outcomes and caveats: Sequencing cDNA rather than genomic DNA could over-represent highly expressing activated cells, although activation and CD3 levels did not differ between groups. At VDJ recombination sites, type 1 diabetes patients had fewer insertions and more deleted nucleotides, which implies abnormalities in thymic rearrangement. Shorter templates might be favored by PCR, yet because patient and control samples were amplified and corrected together, any such skew would affect both groups equally. Only small numbers of individuals were included in the HLA sub-analyses, which left unresolved whether HLA type had any influence on TCRB rearrangement. Type 1 diabetes patients showed a moderate but significant shortening of TCRB CDR3 length in all four CD4+ subsets. Naive, central memory and regulatory TCRB repertoires appeared to be more similar among patients than among healthy donors.

Reading from cysteine to phenylalanine, the CDR3 counts 17 amino acids. The read is trimmed to its CDR3 DNA, 51 bases read in frame from base 1. V is cut back by 3 bases and J by 0 bases, with 4 bases in the junction unmatched. Looking up the germline V gene yields CDR1 KGHSH and CDR2 LQKENI. Each donor gave one peripheral blood draw, approximately 110 mL on average, collected into heparinised tubes. A BD FACSAria II was used to sort naive, central memory, regulatory and stem cell-like memory CD4+ T cells with a panel that included CD45RO, CCR7, CD25, CD127, CD95 and CD27. All sorted populations exceeded 95% purity. Right away, PBMCs were isolated by Lymphoprep density gradient centrifugation and were stained directly, with no culture step. Samples were stained and sorted in pairs, with one healthy donor and one patient per experiment, so that batch effects were minimized.

The sequence joins TRBV18 to TRBJ2-1, with 11 central nucleotides matching TRBD2. The sequenced sample was Tregs from blood. The intended sense of this specimen's cell subset or site label: regulatory CD4+ T cells. The TCR comes from a woman younger than 30 with type 1 diabetes. The DNA sequence is as follows: TGTGCCAGCTCACCCCTGCTAGCGGGAGGCTCCTACAATGAGCAGTTCTTC. It encodes CASSPLLAGGSYNEQFF.